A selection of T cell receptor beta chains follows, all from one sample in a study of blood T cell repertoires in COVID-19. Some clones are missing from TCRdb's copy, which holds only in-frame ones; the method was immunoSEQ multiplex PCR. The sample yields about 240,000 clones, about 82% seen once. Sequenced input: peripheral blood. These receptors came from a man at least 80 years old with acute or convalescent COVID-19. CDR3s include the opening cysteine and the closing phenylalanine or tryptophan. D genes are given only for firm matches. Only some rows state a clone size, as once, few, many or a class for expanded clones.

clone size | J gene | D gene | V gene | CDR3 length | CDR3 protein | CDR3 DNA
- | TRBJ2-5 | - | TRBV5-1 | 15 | CASSLARGGEETQYF | TGCGCCAGCAGCTTGGCGAGGGGGGGCGAGGAGACCCAGTACTTC
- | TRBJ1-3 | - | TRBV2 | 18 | CASSEPGIPTRSGNTIYF | TGTGCCAGCAGTGAACCCGGGATTCCGACTCGCTCTGGAAACACCATATATTTT
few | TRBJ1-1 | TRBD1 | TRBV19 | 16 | CASSIITGQMNTEAFF | TGTGCCAGTAGTATAATCACGGGACAGATGAACACTGAAGCTTTCTTT
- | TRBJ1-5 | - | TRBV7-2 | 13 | CASRGESNQPQHF | TGTGCCAGCAGGGGAGAAAGCAATCAGCCCCAGCATTTT
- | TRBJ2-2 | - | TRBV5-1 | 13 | CASSLGGTGELFF | TGCGCCAGCAGCCTAGGGGGCACCGGGGAGCTGTTTTTT
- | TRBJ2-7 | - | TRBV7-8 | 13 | CASSSDKLVRQYF | TGTGCCAGCAGCTCCGACAAGTTGGTTCGGCAGTACTTC
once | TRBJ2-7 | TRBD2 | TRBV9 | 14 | CASSPRTSLYEQYF | TGTGCCAGCAGCCCTAGGACTAGTCTCTACGAGCAGTACTTC
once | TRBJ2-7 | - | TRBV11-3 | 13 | CASSRDWGDEQYF | TGTGCCAGCAGCCGGGACTGGGGGGACGAGCAGTACTTC
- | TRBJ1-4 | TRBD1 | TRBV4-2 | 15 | CASSHSGTGGTELFF | TGTGCCAGCAGCCATTCCGGGACAGGGGGAACCGAACTGTTTTTT
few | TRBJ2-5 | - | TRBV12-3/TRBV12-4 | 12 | CASSLRGGTQYF | TGTGCCAGCAGTCTAAGAGGTGGGACCCAGTACTTC
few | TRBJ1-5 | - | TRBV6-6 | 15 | CASSPRGGRLGAQHF | TGTGCCAGCAGCCCCCGTGGCGGACGTTTAGGGGCCCAGCATTTT
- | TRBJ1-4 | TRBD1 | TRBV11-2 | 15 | CASSPAGTVNEKLFF | TGTGCCAGCAGCCCAGCCGGGACAGTTAATGAAAAACTGTTTTTT
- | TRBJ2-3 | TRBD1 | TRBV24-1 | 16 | CATSDFNRGLSDTQYF | TGTGCCACCAGTGATTTCAACAGGGGGCTGTCAGATACGCAGTATTTT
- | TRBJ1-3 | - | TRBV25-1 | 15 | CASSELRSSGNTIYF | TGTGCCAGCAGTGAACTCAGAAGCTCTGGAAACACCATATATTTT
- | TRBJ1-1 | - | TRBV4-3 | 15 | CASSQDVGGVTEAFF | TGCGCCAGCAGCCAAGATGTCGGGGGGGTCACTGAAGCTTTCTTT
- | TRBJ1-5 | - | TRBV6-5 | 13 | CASRSYSNQPQHF | TGTGCCAGTCGGTCCTATAGCAATCAGCCCCAGCATTTT
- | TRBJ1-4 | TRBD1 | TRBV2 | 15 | CASTRLRTGSEKLFF | TGTGCCAGCACCCGCCTTAGGACAGGGAGCGAAAAACTGTTTTTT
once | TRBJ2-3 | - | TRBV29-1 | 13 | CSVRGLPTDTQYF | TGCAGCGTTAGGGGACTTCCGACGGATACGCAGTATTTT
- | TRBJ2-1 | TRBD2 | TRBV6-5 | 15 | CASTGRTSGSHEQFF | TGTGCCAGCACCGGACGGACTAGCGGGAGCCATGAGCAGTTCTTC
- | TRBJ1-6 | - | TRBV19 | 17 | CASSIGSGGAWNSPLHF | TGTGCCAGTAGTATCGGATCGGGGGGCGCGTGGAATTCACCCCTCCACTTT
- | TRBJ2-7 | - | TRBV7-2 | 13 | CASSLDSYYEQYF | TGTGCCAGCAGCTTAGACTCTTACTACGAGCAGTACTTC
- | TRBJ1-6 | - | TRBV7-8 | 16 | CASRRTRDSYNSPLHF | TGTGCCAGCAGACGGACTAGGGACTCCTATAATTCACCCCTCCACTTT
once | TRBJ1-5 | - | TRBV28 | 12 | CASSILNQPQHF | TGTGCCAGCAGCATACTCAATCAGCCCCAGCATTTT
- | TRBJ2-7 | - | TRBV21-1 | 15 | CASSRTSAKSYEQYF | TGTGCCAGCAGCAGGACTAGCGCTAAGTCCTACGAGCAGTACTTC